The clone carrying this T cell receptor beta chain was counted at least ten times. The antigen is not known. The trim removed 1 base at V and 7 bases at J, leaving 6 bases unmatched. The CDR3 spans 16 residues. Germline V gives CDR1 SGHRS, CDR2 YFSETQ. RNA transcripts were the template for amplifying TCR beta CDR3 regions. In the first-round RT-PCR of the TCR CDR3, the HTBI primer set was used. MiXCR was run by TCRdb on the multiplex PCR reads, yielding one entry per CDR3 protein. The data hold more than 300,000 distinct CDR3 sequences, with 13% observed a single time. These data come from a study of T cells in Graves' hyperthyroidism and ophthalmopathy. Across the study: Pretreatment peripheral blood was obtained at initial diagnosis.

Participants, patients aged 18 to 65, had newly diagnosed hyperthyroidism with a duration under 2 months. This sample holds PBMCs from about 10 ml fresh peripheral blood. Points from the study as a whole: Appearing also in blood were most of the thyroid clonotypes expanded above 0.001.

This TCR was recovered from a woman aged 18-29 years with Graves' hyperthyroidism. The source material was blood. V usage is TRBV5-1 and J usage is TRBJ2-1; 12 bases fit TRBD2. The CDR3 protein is CASSLLLAGGMNEQFF. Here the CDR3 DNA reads TGCGCCAGCAGCTTGTTACTAGCGGGAGGTATGAATGAGCAGTTCTTC.